This T cell receptor (beta chain) was documented in a study of spatial heterogeneity in lung cancer. Overall study context: The donors, 72 patients with untreated early-stage non-small cell lung cancer, provided the samples. The authors sequenced available follow-up PBMC samples, taken a median of roughly 26 months after resection.

This clonotype was picked up many times. TCRdb called the 5' RACE reads again in MiXCR, with one record for every CDR3 protein. The table includes roughly 15,000 distinct CDR3 sequences, approximately 19% detected once. The germline CDR1 and CDR2 sequences are KGHSH and LQKENI. This CDR3 has 17 amino acids. Trimming removed 4 bases at V and 2 bases at J, with 17 bases between. Time point indicated: blood at routine non-recurrence follow-up after resection. This sample comprised PBMCs, obtained at follow-up. The source of this sequence is a male donor with early-stage non-small cell lung cancer. The gene calls are TRBV18 and TRBJ2-2; D is possibly TRBD1 or TRBD2 (5 bases each). For the CDR3, the DNA is TGTGCCAGCTCACACCCCTCCGGGACGGATAACACCGGGGAGCTGTTTTTT. This translates into CASSHPSGTDNTGELFF.